This T cell receptor (beta chain) was identified in a study of T cells in Graves' hyperthyroidism and ophthalmopathy. This CDR3 has 13 residues. The V gene lost 0 bases and the J gene lost 7 bases, with 7 bases spanning the gap. Germline CDR1 and CDR2: LGHDT and YNNKEL (reference sequence). There are a few counts of this clonotype. RNA transcripts were the template for amplifying TCR beta CDR3 regions. TCR CDR3 underwent first-round RT-PCR with the HTBI primer set. TCRdb reprocessed the multiplex PCR reads with MiXCR, giving one entry per CDR3 protein. The sample holds around 700,000 distinct CDR3 sequences; around 20% are singletons and the top ten take approximately 15%.

The sequenced sample consisted of blood. This rearrangement joins TRBV3-1 to TRBJ2-1; D not resolved. This sequence was found in a woman in her fifties or sixties with Graves' hyperthyroidism that later progressed to Graves' ophthalmopathy. The CDR3 protein is CASSQDNQNEQFF. The CDR3 nucleotides read TGTGCCAGCAGCCAAGATAACCAAAATGAGCAGTTCTTC.